These 11 T cell receptor beta chains were sequenced from one sample in a study of cytomegalovirus exposure and HLA in healthy donors. Produced via immunoSEQ multiplex PCR; TCRdb's table is partial and in-frame only. Found here are about 330,000 clones, 86% of them singletons; the top ten hold around 0.8%. The sample consisted of PBMCs. The receptors originated from a woman aged 18-30 years in good health and CMV-seronegative.

This rearrangement joins TRBV5-6 to TRBJ2-2; TRBD2 matches 9 bases. The CDR3 is 16 amino acids. V was pared by 1 base and J by 5 bases, with 6 bases of the junction left unmatched. Germline values: CDR1 SGHDT, CDR2 YYEEEE. CDR3 DNA sequence: TGTGCCAGCAGCTTGCCCCTAGCGGGGAAGACCGGGGAGCTGTTTTTT. Translating it yields CASSLPLAGKTGELFF.

This clone was detected once. Other nucleotide sequences from this sample produce the same CDR3. The V gene is TRBV18, the J gene TRBJ1-5; 7 bases line up with TRBD1. Trimming at V came to 5 bases and at J to 5 bases, leaving 3 bases not matched to a gene. Germline CDR1 is KGHSH and CDR2 is LQKENI. The CDR3 runs 13 residues. CDR3 loop: CASSGTGDQPQHF. The CDR3 DNA follows: TGTGCCAGCTCAGGAACAGGGGATCAGCCCCAGCATTTT.

The chain uses TRBV28 and TRBJ1-4, with D unresolved. CDR1 and CDR2 from the germline V gene are MDHEN and SYDVKM. CDR3 size: 11 residues. The V end lost 3 bases, the J end lost 11 bases, and 7 bases lay between the germline ends. Here the CDR3 reads CASSFSRKLFF. CDR3 sequence (DNA): TGTGCCAGCAGTTTCAGCAGGAAACTGTTTTTT.

J is TRBJ1-1 and V is TRBV13, with a weak D call TRBD1 (5 bases). Germline V CDR1 and CDR2: PRHDT, FYEKMQ (reference sequence). The CDR3 has 16 amino acids. Trimming cost V 4 bases and J 0 bases, with 15 bases left between them. The CDR3 DNA reads as TGTGCCAGCAGCTCCGGATCGGGAGGGGTGAACACTGAAGCTTTCTTT. Residues: CASSSGSGGVNTEAFF.

This clone was recorded only once. The V and J genes are TRBV5-6 and TRBJ1-1, with D tentatively TRBD1 (5 bases). V shed 2 bases and J shed 3 bases, with 11 bases lying between them. This CDR3 contains 14 residues. Germline CDR1 SGHDT, CDR2 YYEEEE. The CDR3 DNA reads as TGTGCCAGCAGCTTTACAGGTTATGACACTGAAGCTTTCTTT. Protein: CASSFTGYDTEAFF.

This clone was detected ten times or more. The chain recombines TRBV30 with TRBJ2-1; D not resolved. Germline CDR1 and CDR2: GTSNPN and SVGIG (reference sequence). V was clipped by 0 bases and J by 5 bases, with 5 bases between them. This CDR3 spans 12 amino acids. The CDR3 here is CAWSVTDNEQFF. DNA for the CDR3: TGTGCCTGGAGTGTAACGGACAATGAGCAGTTCTTC.

The V and J genes are TRBV28 and TRBJ2-4; TRBD2 might be the D (7 bases). Germline CDR1 MDHEN, CDR2 SYDVKM. The CDR3 runs 18 residues. The germline V and J ends were trimmed by 6 bases and 1 base, with 22 bases remaining between them. DNA of the CDR3: TGTGCCAGCAGAGTCCCACCATGGAGGGGGGGGGCCAAAAACATTCAGTACTTC. Its protein is CASRVPPWRGGAKNIQYF.

This clone has just one count. In nucleotides, the CDR3 is TGTGCCAGCAGCTGGGAGGGACAGGGGGTGGATCAGCCCCAGCATTTT. Translation: CASSWEGQGVDQPQHF. The chain employs TRBV5-6 and TRBJ1-5; TRBD1 matches 11 bases. After removal of 3 bases from V and 5 bases from J, the junction contained 7 bases not matched to a gene. CDR1 is SGHDT and CDR2 is YYEEEE in the germline V gene. The CDR3 runs to 16 residues.

The genes are TRBV10-3 and TRBJ2-1, with unresolved D. The CDR3 is made up of 12 amino acids. The ends were cut back, 5 bases at V and 6 bases at J, with 8 bases in the middle. Per germline, CDR1 ENHRY and CDR2 SYGVKD. The CDR3 bases are TGTGCCATCAGTTTTAACGGCAATGAGCAGTTCTTC. This sequence encodes CAISFNGNEQFF.

V is TRBV2 and J is TRBJ1-5; 7 nucleotides match TRBD1. V was clipped by 2 bases and J by 5 bases; unmatched bases: 9. This CDR3 has 16 amino acids. Germline V gene sequence: CDR1 SNHLY, CDR2 FYNNEI. The DNA for the CDR3 is TGTGCCAGCAGTGAAACCGGACAGGAAAAAGATCAGCCCCAGCATTTT. Its translation: CASSETGQEKDQPQHF. Full variable domain (remainder filled in from reference TRBV2 and TRBJ1-5): EPEVTQTPSHQVTQMGQEVILRCVPISNHLYFYWYRQILGQKVEFLVSFYNNEISEKSEIFDDQFSVERPDGSNFTLKIRSTKLEDSAMYFCASSETGQEKDQPQHFGDGTRLSIL.

This chain links TRBV10-1 with TRBJ2-1; unclear D gene. The V and J ends lost 3 bases and 6 bases respectively, with 9 bases between them. CDR1 is WNHNN and CDR2 is SYGVQD in the germline V gene (reference sequence). The CDR3 covers 13 residues. CDR3: CASSDRRGNEQFF. CDR3 in DNA: TGCGCCAGCAGTGATAGAAGAGGCAATGAGCAGTTCTTC.